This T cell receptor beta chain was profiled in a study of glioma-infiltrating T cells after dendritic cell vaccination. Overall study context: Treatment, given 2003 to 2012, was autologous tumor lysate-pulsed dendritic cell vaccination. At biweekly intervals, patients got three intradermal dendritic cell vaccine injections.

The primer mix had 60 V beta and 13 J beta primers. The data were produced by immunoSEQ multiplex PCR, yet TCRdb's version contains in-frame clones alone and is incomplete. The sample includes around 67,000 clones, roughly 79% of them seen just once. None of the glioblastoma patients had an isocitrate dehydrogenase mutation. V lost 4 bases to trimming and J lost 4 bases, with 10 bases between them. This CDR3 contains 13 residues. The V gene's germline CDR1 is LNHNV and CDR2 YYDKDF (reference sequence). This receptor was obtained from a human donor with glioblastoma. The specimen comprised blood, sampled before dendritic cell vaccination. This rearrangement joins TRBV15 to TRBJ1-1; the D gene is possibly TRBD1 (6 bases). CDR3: CATSKGTPTEAFF. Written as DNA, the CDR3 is TGTGCCACCAGCAAAGGGACACCCACTGAAGCTTTCTTT.